The 10 T cell receptor beta chains reported below all come from one sample, sequenced in a study of T cell responses to AZD1222 COVID-19 vaccine. Some clones are missing from TCRdb's copy, which holds only in-frame ones; the method was immunoSEQ multiplex PCR. The data hold under 150,000 clones, with approximately 84% observed a single time. Sequencing was performed on peripheral blood, taken on day 0 of AZD1222 vaccination. The origin of the receptors is an adult in good health.

This chain joins TRBV6-5 and TRBJ1-6; D unresolved. The germline V gene encodes CDR1 MNHEY and CDR2 SVGAGI. Trimming shortened V by 0 bases and J by 10 bases, and 13 bases separated the two germline ends. CDR3 length: 15 amino acids. The CDR3 coding sequence is TGTGCCAGCAGTTACTCGTTCGGACGATACTCACCCCTCCACTTT. Translating gives CASSYSFGRYSPLHF.

The chain has TRBV12-3 or TRBV12-4 and TRBJ2-3; perhaps TRBD2 as D (6 bases). The ends were cut back, 11 bases at V and 6 bases at J, with 15 bases in the middle. This CDR3 has 12 residues. The CDR3 DNA is TGTGCCGTTCGACTAGGGGCCGATACGCAGTATTTT. This gives the protein CAVRLGADTQYF.

The chain couples TRBV7-7 to TRBJ2-1; 14 bases fit TRBD2. Trimming at V came to 1 base and at J to 7 bases, leaving 0 bases not matched to a gene. There are 15 residues in the CDR3. In germline, CDR1 is SSHAT, CDR2 FNYEAQ (reference sequence). CDR3 sequence reads: CASSLGTSGRNEQFF. CDR3 in DNA: TGTGCCAGCAGCTTAGGGACTAGCGGGAGGAATGAGCAGTTCTTC.

V is TRBV10-3 and J is TRBJ2-1; TRBD2 is a possible D gene (6 bases). Germline CDR1 reads ENHRY; CDR2 reads SYGVKD. The CDR3 has 14 residues. V was shortened by 7 bases and J by 4 bases, with 14 bases between the two germline ends. CDR3 region: CAIKPGVDYNEQFF. Here the CDR3 DNA reads TGTGCCATCAAGCCGGGGGTGGATTACAATGAGCAGTTCTTC.

The rearrangement joins TRBV30 to TRBJ1-4, with 10 bases that match TRBD1. J gave up 8 bases and V 1 base, and 4 bases lay outside the gene matches. The CDR3 is made up of 14 amino acids. Germline CDR1 reads GTSNPN; CDR2 reads SVGIG (reference sequence). DNA for the CDR3: TGTGCCTGGAGTGCCCAGACAGGGGGCGAAAAACTGTTTTTT. It encodes CAWSAQTGGEKLFF.

This rearrangement joins TRBV28 to TRBJ1-2, with TRBD1 matching 7 bases. J lost 8 bases, V lost 2 bases, and 5 bases had no gene match. The CDR3 spans 13 residues. CDR1 MDHEN and CDR2 SYDVKM come from the germline V gene. The DNA of the CDR3 is TGTGCCAGCAGTTTAGGTCAGGGGGGCGGCTACACCTTC. The encoded protein is CASSLGQGGGYTF.

This clone occurred a few times. The genes are TRBV15 and TRBJ2-7; D is uncertain. This CDR3 has 13 residues. Per germline, CDR1 LNHNV and CDR2 YYDKDF (reference sequence). Trimming took off 0 bases at V and 4 bases at J, with 7 bases between the two ends. The CDR3 region is CATSRDRRYEQYF. CDR3 DNA: TGTGCCACCAGCAGAGATCGTCGATACGAGCAGTACTTC. Drawing the rest from reference TRBV15 and TRBJ2-7, the complete variable domain is DAMVIQNPRYQVTQFGKPVTLSCSQTLNHNVMYWYQQKSSQAPKLLFHYYDKDFNNEADTPDNFQSRRPNTSFCFLDIRSPGLGDTAMYLCATSRDRRYEQYFGPGTRLTVT.

The chain is built from TRBV5-4 and TRBJ2-7; the match to TRBD2 covers 12 bases. The CDR3 sequence is 17 residues long. Trimming cost V 2 bases and J 4 bases; bases outside gene matches: 10. Germline lookup yields CDR1 SGHNT and CDR2 YYREEE (reference sequence). CDR3 in amino acids: CASSFGPTSGSTYEQYF. The CDR3 region has the DNA TGTGCCAGCAGCTTTGGGCCGACTAGCGGGAGTACGTACGAGCAGTACTTC. The variable domain in full, with the rest retrieved from reference TRBV5-4 and TRBJ2-7, is ETGVTQSPTHLIKTRGQQVTLRCSSQSGHNTVSWYQQALGQGPQFIFQYYREEENGRGNFPPRFSGLQFPNYSSELNVNALELDDSALYLCASSFGPTSGSTYEQYFGPGTRLTVT.

This rearrangement joins TRBV7-2 to TRBJ2-1; possible D gene TRBD2, 6 bases. Germline V lookup: CDR1 SGHTA, CDR2 FQGNSA. This CDR3 contains 14 residues. Trimming removed 3 bases at V and 8 bases at J, with 14 bases between. The CDR3 DNA reads as TGTGCCAGCAGCTTTTCCGGGAGCATCGATGAGCAGTTCTTC. Residues: CASSFSGSIDEQFF.

The chain employs TRBV30 and TRBJ1-3; D ambiguous. V dropped 0 bases and J dropped 4 bases, with 7 bases sitting between them. In germline, CDR1 is GTSNPN, CDR2 SVGIG (reference sequence). The CDR3 runs to 13 residues. Here the CDR3 DNA reads TGTGCCTGGAGTGTCGGCGGGGGAAACACCATATATTTT. It codes for CAWSVGGGNTIYF.